The 7 T cell receptor beta chains given below trace back to one sample, sequenced in a study of CXCR3-negative and CXCR3-positive naive CD8 T cells. Study results and caveats: Hydrophobicity of TRB CDR3s was greater in CXCR3-positive naive cells than in CXCR3-negative naive cells.

UMI-labeled 5' RACE yielded the TRB cDNA libraries. After re-calling the 5' RACE reads, TCRdb lists one entry per CDR3 protein, DNA absent. The listing contains 55,000 to 75,000 distinct CDR3 sequences. Antigen specificity for these receptors is unknown. The sequenced sample was naive CXCR3+ CD8+ T cells from blood. Subset in this sample: CD45RO-CCR7+CD27+CD95- naive CD8+ T cells expressing CXCR3 (TNR3+). Receptor source: a human donor in good health. Some clones in this sample may be carry-over from other donors' samples.

The rearrangement links TRBV7-9 to TRBJ1-2; TCRdb names TRBD1, which stays unverified in the absence of DNA. The CDR3 loop spans 15 amino acids. From germline, CDR1 is SEHNR and CDR2 FQNEAQ (reference sequence). The CDR3 sequence: CASSSPRSGINGYTF. Looking up the rest from reference TRBV7-9 and TRBJ1-2 gives the full variable domain: DTGVSQNPRHKITKRGQNVTFRCDPISEHNRLYWYRQTLGQGPEFLTYFQNEAQLEKSRLLSDRFSAERPKGSFSTLEIQRTEQGDSAMYLCASSSPRSGINGYTFGSGTRLTVV.

This chain uses TRBV27 with TRBJ2-7; there is no DNA to check the TCRdb D call of TRBD1. The CDR3 has 17 amino acids. Looked up from germline, CDR1 is MNHEY and CDR2 is SMNVEV (reference sequence). CDR3: CASSLYAGTGGFHEQYF.

CDR3 sequence: CASSHSARLAAFEGGSYNEQFF. J is TRBJ2-1 and V is TRBV4-2; TCRdb lists TRBD2, though no DNA is available to test this call. CDR1 and CDR2 (germline): LGHNA, YNFKEQ. The CDR3 length is 22 residues.

The J gene is TRBJ2-7, the V gene TRBV7-9; the TCRdb call, TRBD2, lacks DNA for checking. Germline loops: CDR1 SEHNR, CDR2 FQNEAQ (reference sequence). The CDR3 has 15 amino acids. The CDR3 loop reads CASSSRTSGFYEQYF.

The V call is TRBV27, the J call TRBJ2-2; the D call from TCRdb, TRBD2, cannot be confirmed without DNA. The CDR3 loop spans 15 amino acids. Germline CDR1 MNHEY, CDR2 SMNVEV (reference sequence). CDR3 region: CASSPKGLNTGELFF.

The chain uses TRBV12-3 or TRBV12-4 and TRBJ2-1. The CDR3 spans 13 residues. The CDR3 is CASSLTIGGEQFF.

CDR3 region: CASSPGQGTDTQYF. The chain uses TRBV7-3 and TRBJ2-3; TCRdb picks TRBD1, but there is no DNA to check that call. This CDR3 is 14 amino acids long. From germline, CDR1 is SGHTA and CDR2 FQGTGA.